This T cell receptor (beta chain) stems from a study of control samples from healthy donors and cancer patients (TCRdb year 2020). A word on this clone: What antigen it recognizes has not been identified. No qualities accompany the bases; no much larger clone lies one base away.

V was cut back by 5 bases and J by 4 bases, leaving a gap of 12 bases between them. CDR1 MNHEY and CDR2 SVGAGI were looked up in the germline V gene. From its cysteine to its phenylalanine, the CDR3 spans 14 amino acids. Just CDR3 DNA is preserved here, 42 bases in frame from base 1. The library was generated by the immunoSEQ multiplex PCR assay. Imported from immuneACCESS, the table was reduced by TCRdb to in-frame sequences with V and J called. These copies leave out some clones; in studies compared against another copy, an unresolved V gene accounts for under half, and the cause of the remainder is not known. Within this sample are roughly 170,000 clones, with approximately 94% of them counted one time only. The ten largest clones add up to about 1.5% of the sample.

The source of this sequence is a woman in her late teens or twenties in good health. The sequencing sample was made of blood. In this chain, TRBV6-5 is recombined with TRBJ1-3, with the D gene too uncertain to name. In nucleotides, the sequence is TGTGCCAGCAGTACGGGGATCGCCGGAAACACCATATATTTT. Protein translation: CASSTGIAGNTIYF.